This T cell receptor (delta chain) was sequenced for a study of γδ T cells in repeated Plasmodium falciparum infection. Study-wide context: Timepoints: baseline, immediately before selected infections, and 21 days after every infection.

This clone was observed a few times. A far bigger clonotype differs at one base, so this is likely a read error. This CDR3 is also generated by other DNA sequences in the sample. Germline loops: CDR1 GEAIGNYY, CDR2 EKD. There are 20 residues in the CDR3. TCRdb re-called the multiplex PCR reads via CATT. The sample includes 85,000 to 95,000 delta-chain clones, more than 1.4% of them seen just once. Gammadelta T cells were flow-sorted from PBMC into Vgamma9/Vdelta2+ and Vdelta2-negative populations for bulk analysis. The chain joins TRDV2 to TRDJ3, with 8 bases fitting TRDD3. TCRdb supplies no J gene; here it was assigned by aligning the nucleotide sequence to germline. The sequenced sample was gamma-delta T cells from blood. This clonotype was obtained from a pool of human donors (malaria-infected and uninfected, not separated). The CDR3 here is CACDTGDWGESSWDTRQMFF. In DNA, the CDR3 is TGTGCCTGTGACACCGGCGACTGGGGGGAAAGCTCCTGGGACACCCGGCAGATGTTTTTC.